What follows are 29 T cell receptor beta chains derived from one specimen sequenced in a study of blood T cell repertoires in COVID-19. The method was immunoSEQ multiplex PCR; TCRdb's version includes in-frame clones alone and lacks a portion of them. Of about 88,000 clones in the sample, about nine tenths were seen once. The specimen sequenced was peripheral blood. Receptors were obtained from a male donor with acute or convalescent COVID-19.

This clone was counted a single time. V gene TRBV5-4 combines with J gene TRBJ1-6; 7 bases line up with TRBD1. After removal of 5 bases from V and 0 bases from J, the junction contained 8 bases not matched to a gene. The length of the CDR3 is 17 residues. Germline values: CDR1 SGHNT, CDR2 YYREEE (reference sequence). The DNA for the CDR3 is TGTGCCAGCAGTGAAGGGGGCGTTGGCTCCTATAATTCACCCCTCCACTTT. It yields the protein CASSEGGVGSYNSPLHF. The full variable domain, rest sourced from reference TRBV5-4 and TRBJ1-6, is ETGVTQSPTHLIKTRGQQVTLRCSSQSGHNTVSWYQQALGQGPQFIFQYYREEENGRGNFPPRFSGLQFPNYSSELNVNALELDDSALYLCASSEGGVGSYNSPLHFGNGTRLTVT.

The chain carries TRBV3-1 (or the pseudogene TRBV3-2) and TRBJ2-2, with D possibly TRBD2 on 5 matching bases. This CDR3 has 13 amino acids. From germline, CDR1 is LGHDT and CDR2 YNNKEL (reference sequence). The ends were cut back, 4 bases at V and 5 bases at J, with 8 bases in the middle. CDR3 DNA sequence: TGTGCCAGCAGCCCCCGGGGTACCGGGGAGCTGTTTTTT. Translating gives CASSPRGTGELFF.

This chain joins TRBV6-5 and TRBJ2-7; D is possibly TRBD1 (5 bases). The V and J ends lost 7 bases and 2 bases respectively, with 15 bases between them. CDR1 is MNHEY and CDR2 is SVGAGI in the germline V gene. The CDR3 runs 14 residues. The CDR3 loop reads CASTNRQGAYEQYF. The CDR3 nucleotides read TGTGCCAGCACCAACCGGCAGGGTGCCTACGAGCAGTACTTC.

The rearrangement uses TRBV7-2 and TRBJ1-5, with D tentatively TRBD1 (5 bases). The germline V gene encodes CDR1 SGHTA and CDR2 FQGNSA. V lost 4 bases and J 5 bases, leaving 9 bases between the germline ends. The CDR3 consists of 13 residues. The CDR3 region is CASSSQGYQPQHF. The CDR3 DNA reads as TGTGCCAGCAGCTCCCAGGGTTATCAGCCCCAGCATTTT.

V gene TRBV18 combines with J gene TRBJ2-7; 9 nucleotides agree with TRBD1. V dropped 5 bases and J dropped 5; count of bases not matched to a gene: 10. Germline V CDR1 and CDR2: KGHSH, LQKENI. The CDR3 is made up of 15 amino acids. The CDR3 protein is CASSTGTGRVDEQYF. The CDR3 bases are TGTGCCAGCTCAACAGGGACAGGGAGAGTGGACGAGCAGTACTTC.

The chain carries TRBV2 and TRBJ1-1, with D tentatively TRBD1 (5 bases). CDR1 is SNHLY, CDR2 FYNNEI, per germline. Trimming cost V 7 bases and J 1 base, with 10 bases left between them. This CDR3 is built from 13 residues. For the CDR3, the DNA is TGTGCCAGCACCCGGACACAGAACACTGAAGCTTTCTTT. Its protein product is CASTRTQNTEAFF.

In DNA form, the CDR3 reads TGTGCCAGTAGTAGATGGGAGTCTGGGGCCAACGTCCTGACTTTC. Its translation: CASSRWESGANVLTF. The rearrangement joins TRBV19 to TRBJ2-6; TRBD2 is a possible D gene (5 bases). Trimming cost V 4 bases and J 1 base, with 8 bases left between them. The CDR3 totals 15 residues. CDR1 and CDR2 from the germline V gene are LNHDA and SQIVND (reference sequence).

The V call is TRBV19, the J call TRBJ1-2; 7 positions agree with TRBD1. The germline V gene encodes CDR1 LNHDA and CDR2 SQIVND (reference sequence). J lost 4 bases, V lost 4 bases, and 9 bases had no gene match. The CDR3 covers 15 residues. The CDR3 loop reads CASSTGQEVTYGYTF. The CDR3 nucleotides are TGTGCCAGTAGTACCGGACAGGAGGTTACCTATGGCTACACCTTC.

The chain is built from TRBV5-1 and TRBJ2-5; 8 bases line up with TRBD2. Germline V gives CDR1 SGHRS, CDR2 YFSETQ. After removal of 5 bases from V and 5 bases from J, the junction contained 14 bases not matched to a gene. CDR3 length: 16 residues. The CDR3 bases are TGCGCCAGCAGACCGGGTTATAGCGGGGCGCGTGAGACCCAGTACTTC. This encodes CASRPGYSGARETQYF.

The chain employs TRBV7-6 and TRBJ2-7; the D gene is possibly TRBD2 (5 bases). Germline-derived CDR1 and CDR2 are SGHVS and FNYEAQ. The CDR3 is 13 amino acids. Trimming cost V 4 bases and J 6 bases, with 13 bases left between them. The CDR3 region is CASSYARESEQYF. CDR3 nucleotide sequence: TGTGCCAGCAGCTATGCGAGGGAAAGCGAGCAGTACTTC.

The chain has TRBV6-5 and TRBJ2-3, with 10 bases fitting TRBD1. Germline V gene sequence: CDR1 MNHEY, CDR2 SVGAGI. The CDR3 runs to 12 residues. Trimming at V came to 8 bases and at J to 6 bases, leaving 2 bases not matched to a gene. The CDR3 spells CASGQGVDTQYF. The CDR3 DNA is TGTGCCAGCGGACAGGGGGTGGATACGCAGTATTTT.

This rearrangement joins TRBV28 to TRBJ2-1; TRBD2 matches 14 bases. The germline CDR1 and CDR2 sequences are MDHEN and SYDVKM. CDR3 size: 15 residues. J gave up 4 bases and V 5 bases, and 1 base lay outside the gene matches. The CDR3 protein is CASSRTSGGYNEQFF. CDR3 DNA: TGTGCCAGCAGTAGGACTAGCGGGGGGTACAATGAGCAGTTCTTC. The whole variable domain, filled in from reference TRBV28 and TRBJ2-1, reads DVKVTQSSRYLVKRTGEKVFLECVQDMDHENMFWYRQDPGLGLRLIYFSYDVKMKEKGDIPEGYSVSREKKERFSLILESASTNQTSMYLCASSRTSGGYNEQFFGPGTRLTVL.

This clone was seen once. The V call is TRBV15, the J call TRBJ2-7; D perhaps matches TRBD1 (5 bases). The germline V gene has CDR1 LNHNV and CDR2 YYDKDF (reference sequence). Trimming took 4 bases from V and 6 from J, leaving 19 bases between them. This CDR3 is 15 amino acids long. This CDR3 is CATSMGSSLQGEQYF. In DNA form, the CDR3 reads TGTGCCACCAGCATGGGGTCATCACTCCAGGGCGAGCAGTACTTC. The whole variable domain, remainder taken from reference TRBV15 and TRBJ2-7, is DAMVIQNPRYQVTQFGKPVTLSCSQTLNHNVMYWYQQKSSQAPKLLFHYYDKDFNNEADTPDNFQSRRPNTSFCFLDIRSPGLGDTAMYLCATSMGSSLQGEQYFGPGTRLTVT.

This sequence joins TRBV11-2 and TRBJ1-2; maybe TRBD1 (5 bases). The CDR3 has 13 amino acids. In germline, CDR1 is SGHAT, CDR2 FQNNGV. V was pared by 3 bases and J by 2 bases, with 7 bases between. CDR3 loop: CASSLTANYGYTF. CDR3 DNA: TGTGCCAGCAGCTTGACAGCCAACTATGGCTACACCTTC.

V and J are TRBV19 and TRBJ1-2; D may be TRBD1 (6 bases). The germline CDR1 and CDR2 sequences are LNHDA and SQIVND (reference sequence). The ends were cut back, 5 bases at V and 4 bases at J, with 17 bases in the middle. This CDR3 contains 15 residues. The CDR3 bases are TGTGCCAGTAGTCCCCGACAGGACTTGATCTATGGCTACACCTTC. Encoded protein: CASSPRQDLIYGYTF. Using reference TRBV19 and TRBJ1-2 for the parts outside the CDR3, the full variable domain is DGGITQSPKYLFRKEGQNVTLSCEQNLNHDAMYWYRQDPGQGLRLIYYSQIVNDFQKGDIAEGYSVSREKKESFPLTVTSAQKNPTAFYLCASSPRQDLIYGYTFGSGTRLTVV.

This clone was observed a single time. Other nucleotide sequences from this sample produce the same CDR3. This rearrangement joins TRBV19 to TRBJ1-5, with 7 bases fitting TRBD1. J gave up 5 bases and V 4 bases, and 5 bases lay outside the gene matches. Germline-derived CDR1 and CDR2 are LNHDA and SQIVND (reference sequence). CDR3 length: 14 amino acids. Written as DNA, the CDR3 is TGTGCCAGTAGTAATGGACAGGTTTATCAGCCCCAGCATTTT. It yields the protein CASSNGQVYQPQHF.

The chain uses TRBV7-8 and TRBJ1-3; TRBD1 is a possible D gene (6 bases). The CDR3 totals 16 residues. Germline V gives CDR1 SGHVS, CDR2 FQNEAQ. Trimming removed 3 bases at V and 3 bases at J, with 15 bases between. Here the CDR3 reads CASSLIQGGSGNTIYF. Here the CDR3 DNA reads TGTGCCAGCAGCTTGATTCAAGGGGGTAGTGGAAACACCATATATTTT.

This clone has a handful of counts. The V gene is TRBV11-3, the J gene TRBJ2-7; D ambiguous. Trimming took off 3 bases at V and 2 bases at J, with 20 bases between the two ends. There are 17 residues in the CDR3. Germline values: CDR1 SGHNT, CDR2 YENEEA. CDR3 sequence: CASSFIRLWHIPYEQYF. CDR3 nucleotides: TGTGCCAGCAGCTTTATCAGGCTGTGGCACATACCCTACGAGCAGTACTTC.

This chain uses TRBV11-3 with TRBJ2-2; a possible D gene is TRBD2 (6 bases). This CDR3 region has 15 residues. In germline, CDR1 is SGHNT, CDR2 YENEEA. Trimming removed 4 bases from V and 4 bases from J, with 13 bases in between. CDR3 in amino acids: CASSSLASATGELFF. CDR3 bases: TGTGCCAGCAGCTCCCTAGCGTCAGCCACCGGGGAGCTGTTTTTT. Drawing the rest from reference TRBV11-3 and TRBJ2-2, the complete variable domain is EAGVVQSPRYKIIEKKQPVAFWCNPISGHNTLYWYLQNLGQGPELLIRYENEEAVDDSQLPKDRFSAERLKGVDSTLKIQPAELGDSAVYLCASSSLASATGELFFGEGSRLTVL.

The genes are TRBV11-1 and TRBJ2-1, with D maybe TRBD1 (5 bases). This CDR3 contains 14 residues. Per germline, CDR1 SGHAT and CDR2 FQDESV (reference sequence). V lost 1 base and J lost 8, with 12 bases in between. CDR3 protein: CASSLGTSVDEQFF. In nucleotides, the CDR3 is TGTGCCAGCAGCTTAGGGACATCGGTCGATGAGCAGTTCTTC.

The genes are TRBV15 and TRBJ2-7; 9 bases agree with TRBD1. Germline V gives CDR1 LNHNV, CDR2 YYDKDF (reference sequence). The ends lost 5 bases at V and 6 bases at J; junction bases unmatched: 8. The CDR3 is made up of 14 amino acids. CDR3 sequence (DNA): TGTGCCACCAGCGGGGATGGGGACAGGGCCGAGCAGTACTTC. Its translation: CATSGDGDRAEQYF.

This rearrangement joins TRBV5-4 to TRBJ2-5, with TRBD1 matching 9 bases. Germline values: CDR1 SGHNT, CDR2 YYREEE (reference sequence). The CDR3 spans 15 residues. After removal of 1 base from V and 1 base from J, the junction contained 2 bases not matched to a gene. The CDR3 loop reads CASSLNRGRQETQYF. CDR3 sequence (DNA): TGTGCCAGCAGCTTGAACAGGGGGCGCCAAGAGACCCAGTACTTC.

The genes are TRBV29-1 and TRBJ1-4, with 9 bases that match TRBD1. This CDR3 is 12 amino acids long. Trimming removed 6 bases from V and 8 bases from J; junction bases left unmatched: 4. CDR1 is SQVTM and CDR2 is ANQGSEA in the germline V gene. The CDR3 loop is CSVRTGEEKLFF. In nucleotides, the CDR3 is TGCAGCGTGAGGACAGGGGAGGAAAAACTGTTTTTT.

The genes are TRBV21-1 and TRBJ1-1; the DNA was not compared with TRBD1, the D call given in the table. TRBV21-1 is reported as a pseudogene. The length of the CDR3 is 17 residues. CDR3 sequence: CASILLSPGKMNTEAFF. The CDR3 coding sequence is TGTGCCAGCATCCTTTTATCCCCAGGGAAAATGAACACTGAAGCTTTCTTT.

This chain links TRBV6-2 or TRBV6-3 with TRBJ1-4; TRBD1 is a possible D gene (6 bases). Trimming pared 2 bases from V and 6 bases from J, leaving 16 bases between. From germline, CDR1 is MNHEY and CDR2 SVGEGT. The CDR3 sequence is 16 residues long. The DNA for the CDR3 is TGTGCCAGCAGTTACGCGACAGGCCAGGATTATGAAAAACTGTTTTTT. Encoded protein: CASSYATGQDYEKLFF.

The chain links TRBV6-2 or TRBV6-3 to TRBJ2-7; 15 bases are shared with TRBD2. This CDR3 is 19 amino acids long. With V trimmed by 5 bases and J by 2 bases, 13 bases remained unmatched. Germline V gene lookup returns CDR1 MNHEY and CDR2 SVGEGT. CDR3 sequence reads: CASSPTGLAGGQKPYEQYF. The CDR3 DNA follows: TGTGCCAGCAGTCCAACAGGACTAGCGGGGGGGCAAAAGCCCTACGAGCAGTACTTC.

This clone was seen only a few times. The chain recombines TRBV19 with TRBJ1-6, with 8 bases lining up with TRBD1. Germline V gives CDR1 LNHDA, CDR2 SQIVND (reference sequence). This CDR3 is built from 14 residues. V was clipped by 5 bases and J by 6 bases; unmatched bases: 3. CDR3 nucleotides: TGTGCCAGTAGTGGGACAGGATCTAATTCACCCCTCCACTTT. This codes for CASSGTGSNSPLHF.

The chain has TRBV5-4 and TRBJ1-1; 7 bases are a match to TRBD1. Germline V gives CDR1 SGHNT, CDR2 YYREEE (reference sequence). The CDR3 is 14 residues long. Losses at the gene ends were 0 bases for V and 8 bases for J; bases not matched to a gene: 7. Here the CDR3 reads CASSLEIQGPEAFF. The CDR3, as DNA: TGTGCCAGCAGCTTGGAAATACAGGGGCCGGAAGCTTTCTTT.

V is TRBV6-6 and J is TRBJ2-2; 8 nucleotides align to TRBD2. This CDR3 comprises 15 residues. The J segment lost 4 bases and the V segment lost 7 bases, leaving 8 bases of the junction unmatched. Germline V gene sequence: CDR1 MNHNY, CDR2 SVGAGI (reference sequence). The CDR3 region has the DNA TGTGCCAGCAATACCTTTCGGGGGGGCACCGGGGAGCTGTTTTTT. It is translated as CASNTFRGGTGELFF.